The clone carrying this T cell receptor (beta chain) was picked up one time. This sample is part of a study of patients and donors after allogeneic stem cell transplantation. V trimming: 2 bases; J trimming: 8 bases; junction bases outside the gene matches: 7. The CDR3 totals 15 residues. Germline V gene sequence: CDR1 MNHEY, CDR2 SVGAGI. One entry per CDR3 protein results from TCRdb running MiXCR on the RT-PCR reads. The sample includes 150,000 to 200,000 distinct CDR3 sequences, approximately 31% of them seen just once. The chain combines TRBV6-5 with TRBJ2-4; 9 bases match TRBD2. Sample: blood, either unsorted or a sorted T cell fraction (not recorded which). This receptor was taken from a human donor who was either an allogeneic HSCT recipient or a stem cell or donor lymphocyte infusion donor (not recorded which). It is not recorded whose cells these are; they may come from a transplant donor. Here the CDR3 DNA reads TGTGCCAGCAGTTACGAGGCGGGAGGGCTTGACATTCAGTACTTC. Encoded protein: CASSYEAGGLDIQYF.